This TCR beta chain derives from a study of CD8+ T cells in alopecia areata. Trimming took 3 bases from V and 10 from J, leaving 15 bases between them. Germline values: CDR1 KGHSH, CDR2 LQKENI. The CDR3 contains 13 residues. The treatment: oral pan-JAK inhibitor, 5-10 mg twice daily. Following RNA extraction, reverse transcription yielded cDNA that acted as the sequencing template. The repertoire was sequenced with immunoSEQ multiplex PCR; TCRdb's copy has only in-frame clones and lacks some. The data contain approximately 300,000 clones, more than 45% of them seen just once; the ten biggest clones take up around 1.7%.

The source of this sequence is a human donor with alopecia areata. Sequences were derived from CD4+ T cells sorted from blood, sampled at week 24, from a patient treated with tofacitinib. The rearrangement uses TRBV18 and TRBJ1-1; maybe TRBD1 (5 bases). CDR3 nucleotide sequence: TGTGCCAGCTCACCTTCCACGACAGCTAGAGCTTTCTTT. Translation gives CASSPSTTARAFF.